Below, 11 T cell receptor beta chains from the same sample are listed, as sequenced in a study of T cells in Graves' hyperthyroidism and ophthalmopathy. The investigators amplified TCR beta CDR3 regions from RNA transcripts. A set of HTBI primers served as the primers for a first-round RT-PCR of the TCR CDR3. TCRdb processed the multiplex PCR reads anew with MiXCR; each CDR3 protein has one entry. The sample has 300,000 to 450,000 distinct CDR3 sequences, 15% to 20% seen once; the top ten hold around a sixth. The sequencing input was blood. Receptor source: a woman aged 40 to 49 with Graves' ophthalmopathy.

Comment on this clonotype: The conserved phenylalanine or tryptophan normally closing the CDR3 is absent here, so this likely arose from a read error. This chain uses TRBV28 with TRBJ2-7, with 11 bases matching TRBD2. With V trimmed by 5 bases and J by 1 base, 7 bases remained unmatched. This CDR3 is 16 amino acids long. Germline-derived CDR1 and CDR2 are MDHEN and SYDVKM. CDR3 amino acids: CASSEGLAEVSYEQYL. The CDR3 DNA sequence: TGTGCCAGCAGTGAGGGACTAGCGGAGGTATCCTACGAGCAGTACCTC.

This clonotype was seen many times. V and J are TRBV29-1 and TRBJ2-5; a weak D match, TRBD2 (5 bases). V shed 4 bases and J shed 3 bases, with 12 bases lying between them. CDR3 length: 13 residues. The V gene's germline CDR1 is SQVTM and CDR2 ANQGSEA. The CDR3 DNA sequence: TGCAGCGTTGGCGGGTGGAATAAAGAGACCCAGTACTTC. Translated: CSVGGWNKETQYF. Drawing the rest from reference TRBV29-1 and TRBJ2-5, the complete variable domain is SAVISQKPSRDICQRGTSLTIQCQVDSQVTMMFWYRQQPGQSLTLIATANQGSEATYESGFVIDKFPISRPNLTFSTLTVSNMSPEDSSIYLCSVGGWNKETQYFGPGTRLLVL.

The rearrangement uses TRBV10-3 and TRBJ2-7, with D unclear. Germline lookup yields CDR1 ENHRY and CDR2 SYGVKD. The V end lost 3 bases, the J end lost 4 bases, and 4 bases lay between the germline ends. CDR3 length: 11 amino acids. DNA of the CDR3: TGTGCCATCAGTGATCGATACGAGCAGTACTTC. This gives the protein CAISDRYEQYF.

This clonotype appeared many times. CDR3 coding DNA: TGCAGTGCAACGGCGACAGGGAACTTGGAGACCCAGTACTTC. It yields the protein CSATATGNLETQYF. V usage is TRBV20-1 and J usage is TRBJ2-5, with 7 bases fitting TRBD1. Per germline, CDR1 DFQATT and CDR2 SNEGSKA (reference sequence). The CDR3 runs to 14 residues. The V and J ends lost 6 bases and 5 bases, in that order; junction bases with no gene match: 12.

This clonotype was found many times. J is TRBJ2-2 and V is TRBV7-6; tentatively, D is TRBD2 (6 bases). The length of the CDR3 is 16 residues. The ends were cut back, 0 bases at V and 4 bases at J, with 12 bases in the middle. The germline V gene has CDR1 SGHVS and CDR2 FNYEAQ. CDR3 in amino acids: CASSLALGGGTGELFF. DNA for the CDR3: TGTGCCAGCAGCTTAGCGTTGGGAGGAGGCACCGGGGAGCTGTTTTTT.

This clonotype was recorded many times. This chain joins TRBV27 and TRBJ1-1; the D is unclear. This CDR3 spans 14 amino acids. Germline loops: CDR1 MNHEY, CDR2 SMNVEV (reference sequence). V dropped 6 bases and J dropped 0 bases, with 11 bases sitting between them. The CDR3 sequence: CASSSSFLNTEAFF. CDR3 DNA: TGTGCCAGCAGCTCGAGTTTCCTGAACACTGAAGCTTTCTTT.

This clonotype was detected many times. V and J are TRBV12-3 or TRBV12-4 and TRBJ1-1; D gene ambiguous. CDR3 size: 11 residues. Trimming cost V 5 bases and J 10 bases, with 11 bases left between them. The CDR3 reads CASSLGWAAFF. The CDR3, as DNA: TGTGCCAGCAGTCTGGGGTGGGCAGCTTTCTTT.

This clonotype was observed many times. This chain joins TRBV11-2 and TRBJ1-5; TRBD1 matches at 8 bases. The germline CDR1 and CDR2 sequences are SGHAT and FQNNGV. The CDR3 length is 14 residues. With V trimmed by 5 bases and J by 3 bases, 3 bases remained unmatched. DNA of the CDR3: TGTGCCAGCAGCATGGGACAGGACAATCAGCCCCAGCATTTT. It is translated as CASSMGQDNQPQHF.

The V and J genes are TRBV9 and TRBJ2-7; TRBD1 matches at 9 bases. The CDR3 has 14 residues. V was pared by 0 bases and J by 6 bases, with 4 bases of the junction left unmatched. Germline CDR1 and CDR2: SGDLS and YYNGEE. CDR3 sequence: CASSVDGQGFEQYF. In nucleotides, the CDR3 is TGTGCCAGCAGCGTAGACGGACAGGGGTTCGAGCAGTACTTC.

This clonotype was seen repeatedly, ten times or more. J is TRBJ1-1 and V is TRBV6-2 or TRBV6-3; 7 nucleotides align to TRBD1. Trimming at V came to 4 bases and at J to 0 bases, leaving 11 bases not matched to a gene. CDR3 length: 17 residues. Germline assignment: CDR1 MNHEY and CDR2 SVGEGT. This CDR3 reads CASSSLRTGLMNTEAFF. The CDR3 DNA follows: TGTGCCAGCAGTTCCCTTCGGACAGGTCTCATGAACACTGAAGCTTTCTTT.

The J gene is TRBJ2-5, the V gene TRBV5-1; 10 bases agree with TRBD1. After removal of 4 bases from V and 5 bases from J, the junction contained 11 bases not matched to a gene. This CDR3 has 16 residues. The germline gives CDR1 SGHRS, CDR2 YFSETQ. The CDR3 loop is CASSVRTGGLGETQYF. The CDR3 region has the DNA TGCGCCAGCAGCGTGAGGACAGGGGGTTTGGGGGAGACCCAGTACTTC.